This entry lists 13 T cell receptor beta chains sequenced from one sample in a study of blood T cell repertoires in COVID-19. Only in-frame clones appear in the TCRdb table, and some are missing; sequencing was by immunoSEQ multiplex PCR. This sample has approximately 140,000 clones, with approximately 88% found just once. The sample consisted of peripheral blood. The receptors shown here come from a man between 65 and 80 years old with acute or convalescent COVID-19.

The chain couples TRBV15 to TRBJ1-5; TRBD1 might be the D (6 bases). V gave up 0 bases and J gave up 2 bases, with 14 bases separating them. In germline, CDR1 is LNHNV, CDR2 YYDKDF (reference sequence). The CDR3 consists of 17 residues. Here the CDR3 DNA reads TGTGCCACCAGCAGAGATAGCAGCAGGGGAGGCAATCAGCCCCAGCATTTT. Translation gives CATSRDSSRGGNQPQHF.

The rearrangement links TRBV19 to TRBJ2-6, with a tentative D call TRBD1 (5 bases). CDR1 LNHDA and CDR2 SQIVND come from the germline V gene (reference sequence). The V and J ends lost 1 base and 1 base respectively, with 14 bases between them. There are 18 residues in the CDR3. CDR3 bases: TGTGCCAGTAGTATAGGGCAGGGTTATCTATCTGGGGCCAACGTCCTGACTTTC. It codes for CASSIGQGYLSGANVLTF. Drawing the rest from reference TRBV19 and TRBJ2-6, the complete variable domain is DGGITQSPKYLFRKEGQNVTLSCEQNLNHDAMYWYRQDPGQGLRLIYYSQIVNDFQKGDIAEGYSVSREKKESFPLTVTSAQKNPTAFYLCASSIGQGYLSGANVLTFGAGSRLTVL.

The V and J genes are TRBV6-5 and TRBJ2-7; 12 bases line up with TRBD2. From germline, CDR1 is MNHEY and CDR2 SVGAGI. The V and J ends lost 7 bases and 4 bases, in that order; junction bases with no gene match: 8. The CDR3 covers 15 residues. The DNA for the CDR3 is TGTGCCAGCACCGTGACTAGCGGGAGTGCGTACGAGCAGTACTTC. This encodes CASTVTSGSAYEQYF.

This clone showed up just a few times. CDR3 sequence (DNA): TGTGCCATCAGTGCGGGCAGGGGAGACACTGAAGCTTTCTTT. Protein product: CAISAGRGDTEAFF. V and J are TRBV10-3 and TRBJ1-1, with a possible D match to TRBD1 (6 bases). The ends were cut back, 4 bases at V and 3 bases at J, with 12 bases in the middle. The V gene's germline CDR1 is ENHRY and CDR2 SYGVKD. The CDR3 covers 14 residues.

This clone was counted between two and nine times. The chain is built from TRBV6-6 and TRBJ1-4, with a possible D match to TRBD1 (5 bases). There are 17 residues in the CDR3. V lost 5 bases to trimming and J lost 8 bases, with 24 bases between them. The germline gives CDR1 MNHNY, CDR2 SVGAGI (reference sequence). The CDR3 sequence is CASSPAPSTGLGEKLFF. CDR3 DNA: TGTGCCAGCAGTCCCGCGCCATCTACGGGACTTGGGGAAAAACTGTTTTTT.

This rearrangement joins TRBV5-1 to TRBJ2-3; TRBD1 matches 7 bases. V lost 4 bases, J lost 2 bases, and 4 bases stayed unmatched. The germline CDR1 and CDR2 sequences are SGHRS and YFSETQ. The CDR3 contains 14 residues. As DNA, the CDR3 is TGCGCCAGCAGCATAGGACAGGACACAGATACGCAGTATTTT. Translated, it gives CASSIGQDTDTQYF.

The V gene is TRBV23-1, the J gene TRBJ2-2; D is undetermined. TRBV23-1 is marked as an open reading frame, function uncertain. This CDR3 is 14 amino acids long. The V gene lost 1 base and the J gene lost 8 bases, with 11 bases spanning the gap. The CDR3 loop is CASSQYGFGGELFF. The CDR3, as DNA: TGCGCCAGCAGTCAATACGGGTTTGGGGGGGAGCTGTTTTTT.

This rearrangement joins TRBV12-3 or TRBV12-4 to TRBJ1-4, with D possibly TRBD1 on 6 matching bases. The CDR3 consists of 13 residues. The V and J ends lost 7 bases and 8 bases respectively, with 14 bases between them. CDR3 residues: CASKPGTLEKLFF. The CDR3 DNA reads as TGTGCCAGCAAACCCGGGACACTGGAAAAACTGTTTTTT.

The chain is built from TRBV20-1 and TRBJ2-7; 11 positions agree with TRBD2. The CDR3 extends over 16 amino acids. J was trimmed by 2 bases and V by 3 bases; bases with no gene match: 9. Looked up from germline, CDR1 is DFQATT and CDR2 is SNEGSKA (reference sequence). The CDR3 sequence is CSASPERLAGTYEQYF. The CDR3 bases are TGCAGTGCTAGTCCGGAGAGACTAGCGGGGACCTACGAGCAGTACTTC.

The chain carries TRBV2 and TRBJ1-1; TRBD1 might be the D (5 bases). The CDR3 extends over 14 amino acids. Germline V lookup: CDR1 SNHLY, CDR2 FYNNEI. Between the trimmed V and J ends, which lost 5 bases and 6 bases, there was a span of 16 bases. CDR3: CASSLGGAPAEAFF. As DNA, the CDR3 is TGTGCCAGCAGTCTTGGAGGGGCTCCTGCTGAAGCTTTCTTT.

The chain uses TRBV19 and TRBJ2-5; D is possibly TRBD2 (7 bases). The V end lost 7 bases, the J end lost 5 bases, and 20 bases lay between the germline ends. This CDR3 comprises 15 residues. Germline lookup yields CDR1 LNHDA and CDR2 SQIVND (reference sequence). CDR3 nucleotide sequence: TGTGCCAGTACTGGAGGGAGGGGGAGGGGCGAGACCCAGTACTTC. It yields the protein CASTGGRGRGETQYF.

The genes are TRBV30 and TRBJ1-6, with 7 bases lining up with TRBD1. The CDR3 length is 14 residues. V shed 2 bases and J 9 bases; nucleotides not matched to a gene: 7. CDR1 is GTSNPN and CDR2 is SVGIG in the germline V gene (reference sequence). DNA for the CDR3: TGTGCCTGGAGTCAGTCAGGGGGAGGTTCACCCCTCCACTTT. It translates to CAWSQSGGGSPLHF.

The chain uses TRBV19 and TRBJ2-3; 9 positions match TRBD2. The CDR3 spans 16 residues. The trim removed 5 bases at V and 4 bases at J, leaving 10 bases unmatched. CDR1 and CDR2 from the germline V gene are LNHDA and SQIVND (reference sequence). CDR3 sequence reads: CASSGLLAGAADTQYF. CDR3 coding DNA: TGTGCCAGTAGTGGACTATTAGCGGGAGCGGCAGATACGCAGTATTTT.